One and the same sample provided the 10 T cell receptor beta chains below, sequenced in a study of T-cell memory formation after mild COVID-19. From the 5' RACE reads, TCRdb called clonotypes with MiXCR, one entry per CDR3 protein. In the table there are 110,000 to 150,000 distinct CDR3 sequences, around 27% of which are singletons. The sequencing input was PBMCs or a T cell subset sorted from them (not recorded which). Source of these receptors: an adult woman who had mild COVID-19 (a few samples of this study predate the infection). Cell type and time point are not known.

The chain uses TRBV7-9 and TRBJ2-3; TRBD2 matches 13 bases. The CDR3 loop spans 16 amino acids. The germline V gene has CDR1 SEHNR and CDR2 FQNEAQ (reference sequence). The V segment lost 5 bases and the J segment 3 bases; nucleotides outside the gene matches: 5. CDR3 sequence reads: CASSRTSGGGTDTQYF. In nucleotides, the CDR3 is TGTGCCAGCAGCCGGACTAGCGGGGGAGGGACAGATACGCAGTATTTT. Full variable domain (outside the CDR3, taken from reference TRBV7-9 and TRBJ2-3): DTGVSQNPRHKITKRGQNVTFRCDPISEHNRLYWYRQTLGQGPEFLTYFQNEAQLEKSRLLSDRFSAERPKGSFSTLEIQRTEQGDSAMYLCASSRTSGGGTDTQYFGPGTRLTVL.

This clonotype was counted between two and nine times. The V and J genes are TRBV24-1 and TRBJ1-2; D ambiguous. This CDR3 has 11 amino acids. Looked up from germline, CDR1 is KGHDR and CDR2 is SFDVKD. V was trimmed by 1 base and J by 8 bases, leaving 4 bases between them. CDR3 nucleotides: TGTGCCACCAGTGATTTAAGGGGCTACACCTTC. This translates into CATSDLRGYTF.

In this sample, this clonotype turned up a few times. CDR3 coding DNA: TGTGCCAGCAGCACCCGGGACGGTGTACCGGAGACCCAGTACTTC. Protein sequence: CASSTRDGVPETQYF. This sequence joins TRBV7-9 and TRBJ2-5; the D call may be TRBD1 or TRBD2 (5 bases each). The CDR3 contains 15 residues. Germline CDR1 is SEHNR and CDR2 is FQNEAQ (reference sequence). Trimming pared 5 bases from V and 5 bases from J, leaving 18 bases between.

This chain links TRBV5-6 with TRBJ1-1; D not resolved. Trimming removed 0 bases at V and 1 base at J, with 7 bases between. Germline values: CDR1 SGHDT, CDR2 YYEEEE. The CDR3 has 14 amino acids. CDR3: CASSLVPQNTEAFF. In nucleotides, the CDR3 is TGTGCCAGCAGCTTGGTTCCCCAGAACACTGAAGCTTTCTTT.

Of note for this clonotype: Sequence at one end of the junction differs from germline and may be a read error. J is TRBJ2-2 and V is TRBV11-2, with 7 bases that match TRBD1. The CDR3 length is 14 residues. Per the germline V gene, CDR1 is SGHAT and CDR2 is FQNNGV. The CDR3 reads CPSSLTGSAGELFF. For the CDR3, the DNA is TGTCCCAGTAGCCTGACAGGGAGTGCCGGGGAGCTGTTTTTT.

This clonotype was seen more than once but under ten times. The J gene is TRBJ2-1, the V gene TRBV29-1, with a possible D match to TRBD2 (5 bases). The germline V gene has CDR1 SQVTM and CDR2 ANQGSEA. Trimming pared 2 bases from V and 0 bases from J, leaving 8 bases between. This CDR3 contains 14 residues. The CDR3 is CSVELRGSYNEQFF. CDR3 DNA sequence: TGCAGCGTTGAACTCCGGGGCTCCTACAATGAGCAGTTCTTC.

The chain employs TRBV27 and TRBJ2-3, with 7 bases matching TRBD2. Germline V CDR1 and CDR2: MNHEY, SMNVEV (reference sequence). With 1 base clipped from V and 6 bases from J, the junction kept 7 bases outside the gene matches. The CDR3 consists of 15 residues. CDR3 coding DNA: TGTGCCAGCAGTTTATGGGGAGGGTTCGCGGATACGCAGTATTTT. Residues: CASSLWGGFADTQYF.

This chain links TRBV7-6 with TRBJ1-1; weak D call: TRBD1 (5 bases). The germline gives CDR1 SGHVS, CDR2 FNYEAQ. There are 13 residues in the CDR3. The germline V and J ends were trimmed by 5 bases and 3 bases, with 10 bases remaining between them. The DNA of the CDR3 is TGTGCCAGCAGCGCGACAGCTTACACTGAAGCTTTCTTT. Its translation: CASSATAYTEAFF.

V gene TRBV28 combines with J gene TRBJ1-2, with 9 bases identical to TRBD1. The junction had 9 bases not matched to a gene; V was cut back by 3 bases and J by 7 bases. CDR3 size: 15 residues. The germline gives CDR1 MDHEN, CDR2 SYDVKM. In nucleotides, the CDR3 is TGTGCCAGCAGTTTCCCGGACAGGGGTATTGGTGGCTACACCTTC. It specifies CASSFPDRGIGGYTF.

This clonotype appeared many times. The J gene is TRBJ2-3, the V gene TRBV7-3; TRBD2 matches at 7 bases. Germline CDR1 SGHTA, CDR2 FQGTGA. This CDR3 has 12 residues. With 3 bases clipped from V and 8 bases from J, the junction kept 2 bases outside the gene matches. CDR3 loop: CASSLGGGTQYF. CDR3 sequence (DNA): TGTGCCAGCAGCTTGGGCGGGGGTACGCAGTATTTT.